This T cell receptor beta chain was obtained from a study of T-cell memory formation after mild COVID-19. Regarding the study as a whole: The main location of contracting CD4+ clones was CM and EM, and that of contracting CD8+ clones was EMRA.

Germline assignment: CDR1 SQVTM and CDR2 ANQGSEA. CDR3 length: 14 amino acids. Trimming cost V 5 bases and J 9 bases; bases outside gene matches: 8. MiXCR, applied by TCRdb to the 5' RACE reads, yields one record per CDR3 protein. The sample carries under 150,000 distinct CDR3 sequences, about a fifth recorded once. Comments on this clonotype: The antigen is not known.

What was sequenced was PBMCs or a T cell subset sorted from them (not recorded which). This chain joins TRBV29-1 and TRBJ2-1, with 12 bases identical to TRBD2. This TCR was sampled from a man younger than 30 who had mild COVID-19 (a few samples of this study predate the infection). Cell type and time point are not known. CDR3 nucleotides: TGCAGCGTTTTCCTAGCGGGGGGGCGGTCTGAGCAGTTCTTC. Amino acids: CSVFLAGGRSEQFF.